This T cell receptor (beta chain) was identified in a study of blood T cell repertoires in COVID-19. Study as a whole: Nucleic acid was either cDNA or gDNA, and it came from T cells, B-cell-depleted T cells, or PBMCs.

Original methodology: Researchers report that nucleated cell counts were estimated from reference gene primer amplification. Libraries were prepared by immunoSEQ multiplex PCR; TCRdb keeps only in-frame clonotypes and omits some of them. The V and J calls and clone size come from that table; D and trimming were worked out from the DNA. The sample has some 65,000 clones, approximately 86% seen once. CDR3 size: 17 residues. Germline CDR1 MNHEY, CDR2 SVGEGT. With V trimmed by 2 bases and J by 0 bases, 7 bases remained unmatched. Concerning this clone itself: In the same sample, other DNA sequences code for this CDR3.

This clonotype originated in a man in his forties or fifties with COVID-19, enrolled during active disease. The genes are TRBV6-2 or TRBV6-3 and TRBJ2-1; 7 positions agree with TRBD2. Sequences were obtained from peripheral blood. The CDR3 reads CASSYPPRGSSYNEQFF. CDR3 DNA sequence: TGTGCCAGCAGTTACCCCCCTCGCGGGAGCTCCTACAATGAGCAGTTCTTC.